Sequencing of this T cell receptor (beta chain) was carried out in a study of beta chain features in type 1 diabetes. Study-level background: There was similarity between patients and healthy donors in age, gender and cell yields. Overall study results and limits: Insertions at VDJ junctions were less frequent in type 1 diabetes patients. These patients also deleted more nucleotides at the same junctions.

The CDR3 extends over 17 amino acids. Germline V gene lookup returns CDR1 PRHDT and CDR2 FYEKMQ (reference sequence). V lost 3 bases to trimming and J lost 2 bases; unmatched junction nucleotides: 10. cDNA synthesis used the whole RNA isolate, giving expressed TCRB sequences. Naive, central memory and regulatory T cell samples averaged about 3.5 million reads. The protocol was immunoSEQ multiplex PCR, while the TCRdb copy is restricted to in-frame clones and leaves out a portion. Of hundreds of thousands of clones listed, 9.6% are singletons. This clone was observed a few times. Its antigen remains unidentified. Sorted cells reached over 95% purity in every population.

The receptor comes from a woman younger than 30 in good health. The chain recombines TRBV13 with TRBJ2-5; 9 nucleotides line up with TRBD2. Sequencing was done on a sample of naive CD4+ T cells from blood. The CDR3 nucleotides read TGTGCCAGCAGCTTGGGGGTGTCCCTAGCGGGGCAAGAGACCCAGTACTTC. It is translated as CASSLGVSLAGQETQYF.